This T cell receptor (beta chain) is drawn from a study of CD8 T cells in Susac syndrome. A word on this clonotype: No antigen is known for it.

The RNA, roughly 0.5 to 1 ug, was put through reverse transcription using random hexamers. The CDR3 of TCR beta was amplified by immunoSEQ multiplex PCR across 54 Vbeta and 13 Jbeta. Each CDR3 protein is one row after TCRdb ran MiXCR on the immunoSEQ multiplex PCR reads. The sample holds roughly 190,000 distinct CDR3 sequences, around 96% seen once. The study, taken as a whole, reports: The study acknowledged a relatively small number of individuals in its TCR sequencing and HLA analysis.

CD8+ and CD4+ T cells from blood underwent TCR beta sequencing, which was carried out in a high-throughput format. The receptor's source is a human donor in good health. Source material: CD4+ T cells from PBMCs.

This CDR3 is CAWSANRVGYYGYTF. In nucleotides, the CDR3 is TGTGCCTGGAGTGCAAACAGGGTTGGGTACTATGGCTACACCTTC. The rearrangement links TRBV30 to TRBJ1-2; D is possibly TRBD1 (6 bases). Germline V CDR1 and CDR2: GTSNPN, SVGIG (reference sequence). V gave up 1 base and J gave up 3 bases, with 15 bases separating them. The length of the CDR3 is 15 residues.